This section outlines one TCR beta chain sequence together with its context. The sample is drawn from a study of blood T cell repertoires in COVID-19. Background on the study: Sites across the United States, Italy and Spain contributed samples from acute and convalescent COVID-19. PBMCs, B-cell-depleted T cells, or T cells provided the cDNA or gDNA that made up the material.

Trimming took off 6 bases at V and 7 bases at J, with 7 bases between the two ends. This CDR3 comprises 12 residues. CDR1 and CDR2 from the germline V gene are MDHEN and SYDVKM. In the authors' methods: From reference gene primer amplification, estimates of nucleated cell counts were derived. TCRdb's copy holds only in-frame clones and misses some; the assay was immunoSEQ multiplex PCR. That table is the source of V, J and clone size, and D and trimming were worked out from the DNA. The data contain some 390,000 clones, 85% to 90% of them singletons. Clinical histories supplied by participants themselves formed the basis of cohort assignment.

Input material: PBMCs or T cells enriched from blood (not recorded which). This sequence originates from a man aged 25 to 40 who had recovered from COVID-19. The chain links TRBV28 to TRBJ1-6; D may be TRBD1 (5 bases). The CDR3 is CASRDKNSPLHF. The DNA of the CDR3 is TGTGCCAGCAGGGACAAGAATTCACCCCTCCACTTT.